Following are 22 T cell receptor beta chains from one sample sequenced in a study of sequential checkpoint blockade in melanoma. Treatment meaning: randomized to nivolumab then ipilimumab (arm A) or the reverse (arm B). The method was immunoSEQ multiplex PCR; TCRdb's version includes in-frame clones alone and lacks a portion of them. This sample has about 3,200 clones, with approximately 20% found just once. Sequences were derived from tumor tissue (inferred from file names), sampled from a patient given nivolumab and ipilimumab in sequence. The receptors stem from a human donor with melanoma.

This clone was seen more than once but under ten times. The chain links TRBV6-8 to TRBJ2-5, with TRBD1 matching over 9 bases. Germline lookup yields CDR1 MNHGY and CDR2 SAAAGT. The CDR3 extends over 16 amino acids. Trimming at V came to 10 bases and at J to 1 base, leaving 13 bases not matched to a gene. The CDR3 here is CAIRGDRVPTQETQYF. As DNA, the CDR3 is TGTGCCATCAGGGGGGACAGGGTTCCTACCCAAGAGACCCAGTACTTC.

This clone was observed many times. The J gene is TRBJ1-5, the V gene TRBV11-3; maybe TRBD1 (5 bases). The CDR3 is made up of 15 amino acids. V was pared by 1 base and J by 8 bases, with 15 bases between. In germline, CDR1 is SGHNT, CDR2 YENEEA. CDR3 amino acids: CASSLVGTGGEPQHF. The CDR3 nucleotides read TGTGCCAGCAGCTTAGTTGGGACCGGCGGGGAGCCCCAGCATTTT.

Judged by abundance, this clone is medium-sized. The chain employs TRBV4-1 and TRBJ1-5; possibly TRBD1 for D (5 bases). Trimming removed 6 bases at V and 4 bases at J, with 16 bases between. The length of the CDR3 is 15 residues. Germline CDR1 and CDR2: MGHRA and YSYEKL. CDR3: CASRSTGGGNQPQHF. CDR3 nucleotide sequence: TGCGCCAGCAGGTCGACGGGGGGTGGAAATCAGCCCCAGCATTTT.

This clone was counted between two and nine times. The gene calls are TRBV5-1 and TRBJ1-1, with 7 bases lining up with TRBD1. This CDR3 region has 14 residues. CDR1 SGHRS and CDR2 YFSETQ come from the germline V gene. The V and J ends lost 5 bases and 1 base, in that order; junction bases with no gene match: 5. In DNA, the CDR3 is TGCGCCAGCAGGGAGGGGGCTAGGAACACTGAAGCTTTCTTT. This sequence encodes CASREGARNTEAFF. Full variable domain (missing parts from reference TRBV5-1 and TRBJ1-1): KAGVTQTPRYLIKTRGQQVTLSCSPISGHRSVSWYQQTPGQGLQFLFEYFSETQRNKGNFPGRFSGRQFSNSRSEMNVSTLELGDSALYLCASREGARNTEAFFGQGTRLTVV.

By share, this clone counts as medium-sized (0.01 to 0.1%). The chain links TRBV11-3 to TRBJ2-3; D is ambiguous. The CDR3 consists of 16 residues. V shed 5 bases and J shed 4 bases, with 19 bases lying between them. CDR1 and CDR2 (germline): SGHNT, YENEEA. The CDR3: CASSVGSSSTADTQYF. The DNA of the CDR3 is TGTGCCAGCAGCGTGGGTTCTAGTTCGACGGCAGATACGCAGTATTTT.

The table lists this clone with a few counts. The V gene is TRBV28, the J gene TRBJ1-2; D is possibly TRBD1 (6 bases). Per the germline V gene, CDR1 is MDHEN and CDR2 is SYDVKM. The CDR3 spans 14 residues. V was shortened by 9 bases and J by 5 bases, with 19 bases between the two germline ends. The CDR3 sequence: CASCGGASAYGYTF. The CDR3 DNA follows: TGTGCCAGTTGTGGGGGGGCCTCAGCTTATGGCTACACCTTC.

This clone was seen ten or more times. The CDR3 DNA follows: TGTGCCAGCAGCCGTACTCCGGGACAGGGAAACTATGGCTACACCTTC. Its protein product is CASSRTPGQGNYGYTF. J is TRBJ1-2 and V is TRBV11-3, with 9 bases aligning to TRBD1. Losses at the gene ends were 5 bases for V and 2 bases for J; bases not matched to a gene: 9. The CDR3 extends over 16 amino acids. The germline CDR1 and CDR2 sequences are SGHNT and YENEEA.

V usage is TRBV9 and J usage is TRBJ1-6; 11 positions match TRBD1. CDR3 length equals 16 residues. Unmatched junction bases numbered 5, after V lost 0 bases and J lost 9 bases. Germline values: CDR1 SGDLS, CDR2 YYNGEE. Here the CDR3 DNA reads TGTGCCAGCAGCGTAGAGGGGACAGGGGGTGGTTCACCCCTCCACTTT. This sequence encodes CASSVEGTGGGSPLHF.

This chain joins TRBV11-3 and TRBJ1-5, with D tentatively TRBD1 (5 bases). The germline V and J ends were trimmed by 5 bases and 4 bases, with 15 bases remaining between them. The CDR3 contains 15 residues. The V gene's germline CDR1 is SGHNT and CDR2 YENEEA. Written as DNA, the CDR3 is TGTGCCAGCAGCACAAAGGGGTATGGGAATCAGCCCCAGCATTTT. Its translation is CASSTKGYGNQPQHF.

Judged by abundance, this clone is hyperexpanded. The chain combines TRBV19 with TRBJ2-1; no clear D. This CDR3 is built from 15 residues. Trimming stripped 3 bases from V and 0 bases from J, with 9 bases between. CDR1 is LNHDA and CDR2 is SQIVND in the germline V gene (reference sequence). CDR3 sequence: CASSIPSRSYNEQFF. CDR3 sequence (DNA): TGTGCCAGTAGTATTCCCTCACGCTCCTACAATGAGCAGTTCTTC.

This clone has only a few counts. J is TRBJ1-1 and V is TRBV6-8, with TRBD1 matching 10 bases. The germline V gene has CDR1 MNHGY and CDR2 SAAAGT. This CDR3 is built from 15 residues. V gave up 10 bases and J gave up 2 bases; unmatched junction bases: 10. The CDR3 DNA reads as TGTGCCATCGGGGATGACAGGGGGCGAAACACTGAAGCTTTCTTT. Amino acids: CAIGDDRGRNTEAFF.

This clone was detected only a few times. The chain recombines TRBV6-8 with TRBJ1-3, with a possible D match to TRBD1 (6 bases). The CDR3 has 16 residues. V was trimmed by 4 bases and J by 0 bases, leaving 13 bases between them. Per germline, CDR1 MNHGY and CDR2 SAAAGT. The CDR3 sequence is CASSFDRTDSGNTIYF. CDR3 nucleotide sequence: TGTGCCAGCAGTTTCGACAGGACCGACTCTGGAAACACCATATATTTT.

This chain links TRBV29-1 with TRBJ1-2; no clear D gene. The CDR3 loop spans 13 amino acids. V lost 0 bases and J 4 bases, leaving 9 bases between the germline ends. Germline loops: CDR1 SQVTM, CDR2 ANQGSEA. CDR3 residues: CSVEDLNSYGYTF. The CDR3 DNA reads TGCAGCGTTGAAGATCTTAACAGCTATGGCTACACCTTC. The whole variable domain, filled in from reference TRBV29-1 and TRBJ1-2, reads SAVISQKPSRDICQRGTSLTIQCQVDSQVTMMFWYRQQPGQSLTLIATANQGSEATYESGFVIDKFPISRPNLTFSTLTVSNMSPEDSSIYLCSVEDLNSYGYTFGSGTRLTVV.

This rearrangement joins TRBV19 to TRBJ1-1, with D perhaps TRBD1 (5 bases). The germline V gene has CDR1 LNHDA and CDR2 SQIVND (reference sequence). V was cut by 3 bases and J by 7 bases, with 12 bases left in between. CDR3 length equals 13 residues. The CDR3 DNA reads as TGTGCCAGTAGTATCGGCAGGGTGAATGAAGCTTTCTTT. This encodes CASSIGRVNEAFF. The whole variable domain, remainder taken from reference TRBV19 and TRBJ1-1, is DGGITQSPKYLFRKEGQNVTLSCEQNLNHDAMYWYRQDPGQGLRLIYYSQIVNDFQKGDIAEGYSVSREKKESFPLTVTSAQKNPTAFYLCASSIGRVNEAFFGQGTRLTVV.

The rearrangement joins TRBV6-8 to TRBJ1-2; the match to TRBD1 covers 9 bases. CDR1 is MNHGY and CDR2 is SAAAGT in the germline V gene. The CDR3 has 14 amino acids. The junction had 7 bases not matched to a gene; V was cut back by 5 bases and J by 6 bases. The CDR3 nucleotides read TGTGCCAGCAGTCACGACAGGGGGAGGGATGGCTACACCTTC. This codes for CASSHDRGRDGYTF.

The chain carries TRBV29-1 and TRBJ1-2; tentative D call: TRBD1 (5 bases). The CDR3 is 12 residues long. V lost 4 bases, J lost 6 bases, and 12 bases lay in between. The V gene's germline CDR1 is SQVTM and CDR2 ANQGSEA. The DNA for the CDR3 is TGCAGCGTTGTTCAGGGTCAGGATGGCTACACCTTC. Translating it yields CSVVQGQDGYTF.

In this sample, this clone turned up a few times. The chain has TRBV4-1 and TRBJ2-3; 11 bases map to TRBD2. The CDR3 has 17 amino acids. Germline loops: CDR1 MGHRA, CDR2 YSYEKL. With V trimmed by 0 bases and J by 6 bases, 8 bases remained unmatched. CDR3 residues: CASSQEGLADLWDTQYF. Here the CDR3 DNA reads TGCGCCAGCAGCCAAGAGGGACTAGCGGATCTGTGGGATACGCAGTATTTT.

This clone counts as medium-sized. J is TRBJ1-1 and V is TRBV11-3, with 7 nucleotides matching TRBD1. V lost 5 bases, J lost 4 bases, and 10 bases stayed unmatched. The length of the CDR3 is 15 residues. CDR1 is SGHNT, CDR2 YENEEA, per germline. Here the CDR3 DNA reads TGTGCCAGCAGCCAAGTTATGACAGGGATCACTGAAGCTTTCTTT. Translating it yields CASSQVMTGITEAFF.

This clone has ten or more counts. The genes are TRBV11-3 and TRBJ1-2; 7 bases align to TRBD1. The ends lost 5 bases at V and 5 bases at J; junction bases unmatched: 8. Germline values: CDR1 SGHNT, CDR2 YENEEA. This CDR3 has 14 residues. The CDR3 here is CASSRETGRYGYTF. In nucleotides, the CDR3 is TGTGCCAGCAGCCGAGAGACAGGGAGGTATGGCTACACCTTC.

This clone was seen more than once but under ten times. The chain carries TRBV28 and TRBJ2-7; maybe TRBD1 (6 bases). CDR1 MDHEN and CDR2 SYDVKM come from the germline V gene. Trimming removed 3 bases at V and 2 bases at J, with 11 bases between. CDR3 length: 14 residues. The chain's CDR3 is CASSFQGPTYEQYV. In DNA, the CDR3 is TGTGCCAGCAGTTTTCAGGGGCCCACCTACGAGCAGTACGTC.

Only a few counts were recorded for this clone. The rearrangement joins TRBV7-1 to TRBJ1-2, with D uncertain. TRBV7-1 is identified as an open reading frame with a role that is uncertain. The V gene lost 5 bases and the J gene lost 4 bases, with 11 bases spanning the gap. This CDR3 region has 13 residues. CDR3 residues: CASSPGTSYGYTF. The CDR3 nucleotides read TGTGCCAGCAGCCCCGGCACTTCCTATGGCTACACCTTC.

The chain uses TRBV10-3 and TRBJ1-4; no clear D gene. Germline V gives CDR1 ENHRY, CDR2 SYGVKD. The V end lost 0 bases, the J end lost 1 base, and 12 bases lay between the germline ends. This CDR3 has 17 residues. The CDR3 loop reads CAISESDTGRTNEKLFF. The CDR3 DNA sequence: TGTGCCATCAGTGAGTCGGATACCGGGAGAACTAATGAAAAACTGTTTTTT.